Listed here is a single TCR beta chain. Its antigen is undetermined. Generated by immunoSEQ multiplex PCR, the TCRdb table keeps only in-frame clones and is missing some. The sample shows 60,000 to 70,000 clones, 75% to 90% of them seen only once. Germline V gene data show CDR1 as SGHRS and CDR2 as YFSETQ. Trimming at V came to 5 bases and at J to 10 bases, leaving 17 bases not matched to a gene. The CDR3 is made up of 15 amino acids. These data originate in a study of OX40 agonist ivuxolimab in advanced cancers. Study overall: In this cohort, patients received ivuxolimab, an agonistic anti-OX40 (CD134) antibody. The study gave patients intravenous ivuxolimab at 0.01 to 10 mg/kg every 2 weeks. Earlier treatment with anti-PD-1, anti-PD-L1 or anti-CTLA-4 was permitted, and 35% to 40% had received some.

Overall study findings and caveats: Normalized T-cell clonal expansion was also low in a subset of nonresponders.

The chain joins TRBV5-1 to TRBJ1-2; 7 bases fit TRBD1. The material was CD4+ or CD8+ T cells sorted from blood, obtained in a trial of the OX40 agonist ivuxolimab. This receptor was taken from an adult with an advanced solid tumor such as melanoma, head and neck, liver or kidney cancer. CDR3 loop: CASRTGTATPPFYTF. The CDR3 DNA sequence: TGCGCCAGCAGGACCGGGACAGCCACCCCTCCGTTCTACACCTTC.